One and the same sample provided the 18 T cell receptor beta chains below, sequenced in a study of T cell responses to AZD1222 COVID-19 vaccine. This table comes from immunoSEQ multiplex PCR, and its TCRdb copy is limited to in-frame clones, with some not included. The sample gives about 120,000 clones, almost 95% of which show up once; roughly 1.5% is in the top ten. Specimen: peripheral blood, collected 28 days after the second AZD1222 dose. The receptors were gathered from an adult who received the AZD1222 COVID-19 vaccine.

In the case of this clone: In the same sample, other DNA sequences code for this CDR3. The rearrangement links TRBV19 to TRBJ1-1; D is undetermined. Germline CDR1 is LNHDA and CDR2 is SQIVND (reference sequence). This CDR3 comprises 11 residues. V lost 6 bases to trimming and J lost 0 bases, with 2 bases between them. In nucleotides, the CDR3 is TGTGCCAGTAGCCTGAACACTGAAGCTTTCTTT. Translation gives CASSLNTEAFF.

The chain is built from TRBV6-5 and TRBJ2-1, with D maybe TRBD2 (5 bases). Trimming shortened V by 6 bases and J by 0 bases, and 12 bases separated the two germline ends. CDR3 length: 15 amino acids. The germline V gene encodes CDR1 MNHEY and CDR2 SVGAGI. Here the CDR3 reads CASSLSESSYNEQFF. The CDR3 DNA reads TGTGCCAGCAGCCTTAGCGAGAGCTCCTACAATGAGCAGTTCTTC.

In this sample, this clone turned up once. V is TRBV5-4 and J is TRBJ2-7; 9 nucleotides line up with TRBD1. V trimming: 2 bases; J trimming: 7 bases; junction bases outside the gene matches: 7. CDR1 SGHNT and CDR2 YYREEE come from the germline V gene (reference sequence). The CDR3 is 14 amino acids. Here the CDR3 DNA reads TGTGCCAGCAGCTTTCCACAGGGGGCTGGGGAGCAGTACTTC. Translating gives CASSFPQGAGEQYF.

V and J are TRBV6-2 or TRBV6-3 and TRBJ2-7, with 8 nucleotides matching TRBD1. Germline assignment: CDR1 MNHEY and CDR2 SVGEGT. V lost 4 bases to trimming and J lost 1 base; unmatched junction nucleotides: 15. The CDR3 has 18 amino acids. The DNA for the CDR3 is TGTGCCAGCAGTTTCACGACAATGGACAGGGTGAGGTCCTACGAGCAGTACTTC. Translated, it gives CASSFTTMDRVRSYEQYF.

V is TRBV28 and J is TRBJ1-1; tentative D call: TRBD1 (5 bases). The CDR3 has 16 residues. V was pared by 5 bases and J by 1 base, with 17 bases between. Germline V gene sequence: CDR1 MDHEN, CDR2 SYDVKM. The CDR3 DNA is TGTGCCAGCAGTCTACCCCGGGGGATGGGGAACACTGAAGCTTTCTTT. Its protein product is CASSLPRGMGNTEAFF.

This clone occurred once. The chain uses TRBV3-1 (or the pseudogene TRBV3-2) and TRBJ2-2; D not certain. CDR1 is LGHDT, CDR2 YNNKEL, per germline (reference sequence). This CDR3 spans 15 amino acids. Deletions cut 0 bases from V and 3 bases from J, with 8 bases between. The CDR3 sequence: CASSQDLRDTGELFF. For the CDR3, the DNA is TGTGCCAGCAGCCAAGATCTTCGTGACACCGGGGAGCTGTTTTTT.

V is TRBV20-1 and J is TRBJ1-2, with a tentative D call TRBD1 (5 bases). The CDR3 has 13 residues. The V and J ends lost 5 bases and 4 bases respectively, with 14 bases between them. CDR1 is DFQATT and CDR2 is SNEGSKA in the germline V gene (reference sequence). The CDR3, as DNA: TGCAGTGCTGGTGACAGCCATTCCTATGGCTACACCTTC. It specifies CSAGDSHSYGYTF.

J is TRBJ1-1 and V is TRBV30; the D gene is possibly TRBD1 (5 bases). The CDR3 has 12 amino acids. V lost 2 bases and J 6 bases, leaving 10 bases between the germline ends. Germline V gene sequence: CDR1 GTSNPN, CDR2 SVGIG (reference sequence). The CDR3 sequence is CAWSLVGAEAFF. Here the CDR3 DNA reads TGTGCCTGGAGTTTAGTGGGGGCTGAAGCTTTCTTT.

CDR3 nucleotides: TGTGCCATCAGGGGAGGACAGGGTGCGGGAAACACCATATATTTT. It yields the protein CAIRGGQGAGNTIYF. The rearrangement uses TRBV10-3 and TRBJ1-3, with 8 bases matching TRBD1. The CDR3 has 15 residues. Germline trimming cut 6 bases from V and 4 bases from J; bases unmatched to any gene: 8. Germline V gene data show CDR1 as ENHRY and CDR2 as SYGVKD.

The rearrangement uses TRBV27 and TRBJ1-1, with D possibly TRBD1 on 5 matching bases. There are 12 residues in the CDR3. The germline V gene encodes CDR1 MNHEY and CDR2 SMNVEV (reference sequence). V lost 8 bases to trimming and J lost 0 bases, with 7 bases between them. The CDR3 nucleotides read TGTGCCAGCGGACAAGTGAACACTGAAGCTTTCTTT. Amino acid sequence: CASGQVNTEAFF.

The chain has TRBV18 and TRBJ2-3; TRBD2 matches 13 bases. The germline CDR1 and CDR2 sequences are KGHSH and LQKENI. With V trimmed by 5 bases and J by 5 bases, 7 bases remained unmatched. The CDR3 runs to 16 residues. In DNA, the CDR3 is TGTGCCAGCTCAGACGGACTAGCGGGAGTGAGAGATACGCAGTATTTT. It yields the protein CASSDGLAGVRDTQYF.

The chain carries TRBV5-4 and TRBJ1-4, with unresolved D. Trimming pared 0 bases from V and 5 bases from J, leaving 11 bases between. Germline CDR1 SGHNT, CDR2 YYREEE (reference sequence). The length of the CDR3 is 15 residues. DNA of the CDR3: TGTGCCAGCAGCTTGGATGAGACCGGCAATGAAAAACTGTTTTTT. As protein: CASSLDETGNEKLFF.

The chain couples TRBV6-5 to TRBJ2-7, with TRBD2 matching over 8 bases. The CDR3 contains 13 residues. The V segment lost 5 bases and the J segment 2 bases; nucleotides outside the gene matches: 2. CDR1 and CDR2 (germline): MNHEY, SVGAGI. DNA for the CDR3: TGTGCCAGCAGTCGGGAGGGGACCTACGAGCAGTACTTC. Its translation is CASSREGTYEQYF.

J is TRBJ2-3 and V is TRBV5-1, with D hard to call. V lost 0 bases and J 5 bases, leaving 10 bases between the germline ends. This CDR3 region has 14 residues. Germline lookup yields CDR1 SGHRS and CDR2 YFSETQ. Written as DNA, the CDR3 is TGCGCCAGCAGCTTGGACTCGACCCAAGATACGCAGTATTTT. Protein: CASSLDSTQDTQYF. Full variable domain (missing parts from reference TRBV5-1 and TRBJ2-3): KAGVTQTPRYLIKTRGQQVTLSCSPISGHRSVSWYQQTPGQGLQFLFEYFSETQRNKGNFPGRFSGRQFSNSRSEMNVSTLELGDSALYLCASSLDSTQDTQYFGPGTRLTVL.

This chain links TRBV4-1 with TRBJ2-1; TRBD1 agrees at 10 bases. The CDR3 loop spans 17 amino acids. V shed 8 bases and J 4 bases; nucleotides not matched to a gene: 14. The germline gives CDR1 MGHRA, CDR2 YSYEKL. The chain's CDR3 is CASRQLGGQGVYNEQFF. The CDR3, as DNA: TGCGCCAGCCGACAATTGGGAGGACAGGGGGTTTACAATGAGCAGTTCTTC.

V gene TRBV6-1 combines with J gene TRBJ1-2; TRBD1 might be the D (6 bases). Germline loops: CDR1 MNHNS, CDR2 SASEGT. There are 14 residues in the CDR3. The ends were cut back, 0 bases at V and 8 bases at J, with 13 bases in the middle. The DNA of the CDR3 is TGTGCCAGCAGTGAAGCCGGGTGGGGGGGCGGCTACACCTTC. Protein product: CASSEAGWGGGYTF.

The chain combines TRBV5-6 with TRBJ1-2; D gene unclear. With 4 bases removed from V and 4 bases from J, the gap between germline ends came to 11 bases. Per the germline V gene, CDR1 is SGHDT and CDR2 is YYEEEE. CDR3 length equals 13 residues. The chain's CDR3 is CASSRRPGYGYTF. The CDR3, as DNA: TGTGCCAGCAGCCGACGCCCGGGCTATGGCTACACCTTC.

The chain combines TRBV5-8 with TRBJ2-1; TRBD2 aligns across 7 bases. The CDR3 length is 15 residues. Trimming took 4 bases from V and 2 from J; bases not matched to a gene: 6. Germline CDR1 and CDR2: SGHTS and YDEGEE. The CDR3 region has the DNA TGTGCCAGCAGCCTCGGACTAGTAACCTACAATGAGCAGTTCTTC. It encodes CASSLGLVTYNEQFF. Combining the CDR3 with reference TRBV5-8 and TRBJ2-1 gives the whole variable domain EAGVTQSPTHLIKTRGQQATLRCSPISGHTSVYWYQQALGLGLQFLLWYDEGEERNRGNFPPRFSGRQFPNYSSELNVNALELEDSALYLCASSLGLVTYNEQFFGPGTRLTVL.